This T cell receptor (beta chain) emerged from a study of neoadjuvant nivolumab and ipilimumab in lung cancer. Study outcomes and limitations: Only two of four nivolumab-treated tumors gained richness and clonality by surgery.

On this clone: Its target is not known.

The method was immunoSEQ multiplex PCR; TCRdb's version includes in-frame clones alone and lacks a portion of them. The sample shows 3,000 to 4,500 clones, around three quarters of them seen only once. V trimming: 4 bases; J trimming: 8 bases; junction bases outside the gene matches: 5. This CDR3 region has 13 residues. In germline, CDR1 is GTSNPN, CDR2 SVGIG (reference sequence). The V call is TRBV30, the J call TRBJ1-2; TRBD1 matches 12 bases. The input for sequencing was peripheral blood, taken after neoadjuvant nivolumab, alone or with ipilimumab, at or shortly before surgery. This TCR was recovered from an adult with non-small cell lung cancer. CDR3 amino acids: CAWMGQGAGGYTF. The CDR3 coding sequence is TGTGCCTGGATGGGACAGGGGGCGGGAGGCTACACCTTC.